Following are 20 T cell receptor beta chains from one sample sequenced in a study of STAT5B mutations in CD4+ large granular lymphocyte leukemia. Method: immunoSEQ multiplex PCR; TCRdb's copy keeps in-frame clones and lacks some. The profile covers 5,000 or so clones, with 88% appearing a single time and 75% taken by the ten largest. Sequences were obtained from PBMCs. These receptors were taken from a man aged 40-49 years with CD4+ T-cell large granular lymphocyte leukemia.

This sequence joins TRBV30 and TRBJ1-6, with 8 bases identical to TRBD1. This CDR3 has 14 residues. Germline CDR1 and CDR2: GTSNPN and SVGIG (reference sequence). The J segment lost 5 bases and the V segment lost 3 bases, leaving 3 bases of the junction unmatched. The CDR3 protein is CAWSGGQDNSPLHF. For the CDR3, the DNA is TGTGCCTGGAGCGGGGGACAGGATAATTCACCCCTCCACTTT.

The V gene is TRBV11-3, the J gene TRBJ2-2, with D hard to call. The germline V gene has CDR1 SGHNT and CDR2 YENEEA. Between the trimmed V and J ends, which lost 5 bases and 2 bases, there was a span of 9 bases. There are 14 residues in the CDR3. The CDR3 loop is CASSVALNTGELFF. The CDR3 DNA follows: TGTGCCAGCAGCGTGGCTTTAAACACCGGGGAGCTGTTTTTT.

This chain joins TRBV4-1 and TRBJ2-7; weak D call: TRBD2 (5 bases). The CDR3 consists of 15 residues. Germline assignment: CDR1 MGHRA and CDR2 YSYEKL. The germline V and J ends were trimmed by 4 bases and 2 bases, with 15 bases remaining between them. The CDR3 region is CASSREQASAYEQYF. In nucleotides, the CDR3 is TGCGCCAGCAGCCGGGAGCAGGCGTCGGCCTACGAGCAGTACTTC.

In the case of this clone: Germline and junction disagree at one end, which may indicate a read error. The chain combines TRBV9 with TRBJ1-1, with D perhaps matching TRBD1 (5 bases). This CDR3 has 14 amino acids. Germline loops: CDR1 SGDLS, CDR2 YYNGEE. In DNA form, the CDR3 reads TGTGTCAGCAGCCTCCGGACAAGCTACACTGAAGCTTTCTTT. Protein: CVSSLRTSYTEAFF.

The chain recombines TRBV2 with TRBJ2-5, with D possibly being TRBD1 (6 bases). The CDR3 is 13 amino acids. Trimming cost V 4 bases and J 1 base, with 7 bases left between them. In germline, CDR1 is SNHLY, CDR2 FYNNEI. Written as DNA, the CDR3 is TGTGCCAGCAGTGGACAGGTCCAAGAGACCCAGTACTTC. This encodes CASSGQVQETQYF.

This clone is a singleton in its sample. This chain uses TRBV29-1 with TRBJ1-1; D gene unclear. Per germline, CDR1 SQVTM and CDR2 ANQGSEA. Trimming stripped 4 bases from V and 1 base from J, with 7 bases between. This CDR3 is built from 12 residues. CDR3 nucleotides: TGCAGCGTTGGCTTGGGGAACACTGAAGCTTTCTTT. Its translation: CSVGLGNTEAFF. Based on the CDR3 plus reference TRBV29-1 and TRBJ1-1, the full variable domain is SAVISQKPSRDICQRGTSLTIQCQVDSQVTMMFWYRQQPGQSLTLIATANQGSEATYESGFVIDKFPISRPNLTFSTLTVSNMSPEDSSIYLCSVGLGNTEAFFGQGTRLTVV.

The genes are TRBV6-6 and TRBJ2-3; TRBD2 aligns across 7 bases. V gave up 8 bases and J gave up 3 bases; unmatched junction bases: 11. This CDR3 is built from 15 residues. Germline CDR1 MNHNY, CDR2 SVGAGI (reference sequence). CDR3 residues: CASSYGAGPTDTQYF. Written as DNA, the CDR3 is TGTGCCAGCTCCTACGGAGCGGGGCCTACAGATACGCAGTATTTT.

The chain has TRBV11-3 and TRBJ2-5; D is possibly TRBD1 (6 bases). This CDR3 has 16 residues. Trimming removed 7 bases from V and 2 bases from J, with 20 bases in between. CDR1 and CDR2 (germline): SGHNT, YENEEA. DNA of the CDR3: TGTGCCAGCAAACGGGCCCCACAGGGTCCACAAGAGACCCAGTACTTC. Protein product: CASKRAPQGPQETQYF.

The chain combines TRBV30 with TRBJ1-1; no definite D call. CDR1 is GTSNPN, CDR2 SVGIG, per germline (reference sequence). The CDR3 length is 11 residues. Trimming took 2 bases from V and 6 from J, leaving 7 bases between them. The DNA of the CDR3 is TGTGCCTGGAGTATGGTTGCTGAAGCTTTCTTT. Protein product: CAWSMVAEAFF.

The chain uses TRBV28 and TRBJ2-3; D unresolved. Between the trimmed V and J ends, which lost 4 bases and 2 bases, there was a span of 13 bases. CDR1 is MDHEN and CDR2 is SYDVKM in the germline V gene. The CDR3 has 15 amino acids. The CDR3 loop reads CASSSPPGLTDTQYF. The CDR3 DNA reads as TGTGCCAGCAGTTCCCCGCCCGGGCTCACAGATACGCAGTATTTT.

The genes are TRBV6-5 and TRBJ1-2; the D gene is possibly TRBD1 (5 bases). V lost 6 bases and J 6 bases, leaving 17 bases between the germline ends. Germline CDR1 reads MNHEY; CDR2 reads SVGAGI. This CDR3 region has 14 residues. CDR3 residues: CASRGGSAGNGYTF. Here the CDR3 DNA reads TGTGCCAGCAGGGGGGGTAGTGCTGGGAATGGCTACACCTTC.

The J gene is TRBJ2-5, the V gene TRBV7-6; TRBD2 might be the D (6 bases). The CDR3 has 14 amino acids. CDR1 and CDR2 (germline): SGHVS, FNYEAQ. V was pared by 5 bases and J by 5 bases, with 15 bases between. CDR3 in DNA: TGTGCCAGCAGCACGGGACCGACTAGGGAGACCCAGTACTTC. Amino acids: CASSTGPTRETQYF.

This clone came up once. J is TRBJ1-5 and V is TRBV2; D might be TRBD1 (5 bases). CDR1 SNHLY and CDR2 FYNNEI come from the germline V gene. The CDR3 runs to 15 residues. V lost 4 bases to trimming and J lost 0 bases, with 10 bases between them. The CDR3 DNA follows: TGTGCCAGCAGTGGGGACGGTTATAGCAATCAGCCCCAGCATTTT. It encodes CASSGDGYSNQPQHF. The full variable domain, rest sourced from reference TRBV2 and TRBJ1-5, is EPEVTQTPSHQVTQMGQEVILRCVPISNHLYFYWYRQILGQKVEFLVSFYNNEISEKSEIFDDQFSVERPDGSNFTLKIRSTKLEDSAMYFCASSGDGYSNQPQHFGDGTRLSIL.

The V call is TRBV2, the J call TRBJ2-7, with TRBD1 matching 11 bases. This CDR3 has 15 residues. J gave up 7 bases and V 5 bases, and 10 bases lay outside the gene matches. CDR1 and CDR2 (germline): SNHLY, FYNNEI. CDR3 protein: CASSRSRDRGEEQYF. DNA for the CDR3: TGTGCCAGCAGTAGATCCCGGGACAGGGGGGAGGAGCAGTACTTC. Complete variable domain (other parts from reference TRBV2 and TRBJ2-7): EPEVTQTPSHQVTQMGQEVILRCVPISNHLYFYWYRQILGQKVEFLVSFYNNEISEKSEIFDDQFSVERPDGSNFTLKIRSTKLEDSAMYFCASSRSRDRGEEQYFGPGTRLTVT.

This clone was seen only once. The V and J genes are TRBV19 and TRBJ1-1; D is ambiguous. V was clipped by 6 bases and J by 4 bases, with 21 bases between them. Germline assignment: CDR1 LNHDA and CDR2 SQIVND (reference sequence). The CDR3 sequence is 16 residues long. CDR3 nucleotide sequence: TGTGCCAGTAGATCCCCCCCTGGTGAGGTTCCCACTGAAGCTTTCTTT. Its protein product is CASRSPPGEVPTEAFF. Variable domain in full (rest from reference TRBV19 and TRBJ1-1): DGGITQSPKYLFRKEGQNVTLSCEQNLNHDAMYWYRQDPGQGLRLIYYSQIVNDFQKGDIAEGYSVSREKKESFPLTVTSAQKNPTAFYLCASRSPPGEVPTEAFFGQGTRLTVV.

V usage is TRBV5-1 and J usage is TRBJ2-4; D perhaps matches TRBD2 (7 bases). CDR1 and CDR2 from the germline V gene are SGHRS and YFSETQ. V lost 4 bases, J lost 8 bases, and 13 bases lay in between. The CDR3 contains 13 residues. CDR3 in amino acids: CASSMGGQYIQYF. CDR3 DNA: TGCGCCAGCAGCATGGGGGGGCAGTACATTCAGTACTTC.

The chain combines TRBV23-1 with TRBJ1-4; D not certain. TRBV23-1 is filed as an ORF, its function uncertain. The CDR3 is 18 residues long. V shed 0 bases and J shed 7 bases, with 21 bases lying between them. The CDR3 DNA is TGCGCCAGCAGTCAATCAGACGGTTTAGAAGGCCCGCCTGAAAAACTGTTTTTT. Translating it yields CASSQSDGLEGPPEKLFF.

This chain uses TRBV5-1 with TRBJ2-3; 7 bases line up with TRBD1. V lost 3 bases to trimming and J lost 2 bases; unmatched junction nucleotides: 6. Germline loops: CDR1 SGHRS, CDR2 YFSETQ. The CDR3 contains 15 residues. CDR3: CASSSGTEDTDTQYF. The CDR3 bases are TGCGCCAGCAGCTCCGGGACAGAGGACACAGATACGCAGTATTTT.

The genes are TRBV27 and TRBJ2-2; D gene unclear. The germline V gene has CDR1 MNHEY and CDR2 SMNVEV (reference sequence). Trimming took off 3 bases at V and 0 bases at J, with 8 bases between the two ends. This CDR3 contains 15 residues. The CDR3, as DNA: TGTGCCAGCAGTTTTGTCAGCGCGAACACCGGGGAGCTGTTTTTT. Amino acid sequence: CASSFVSANTGELFF.

The chain is built from TRBV10-3 and TRBJ1-6; the match to TRBD1 covers 7 bases. This CDR3 is built from 14 residues. The trim removed 6 bases at V and 8 bases at J, leaving 7 bases unmatched. Germline V gene sequence: CDR1 ENHRY, CDR2 SYGVKD. CDR3: CAIRTGTEDSPLHF. The CDR3 nucleotides are TGTGCCATCAGAACCGGGACAGAAGATTCACCCCTCCACTTT.